The 29 T cell receptor beta chains reported below all come from one sample, sequenced in a study of shared clonotypes between healthy human individuals. Data came from immunoSEQ multiplex PCR; TCRdb stores just in-frame clones and leaves some out. The sample carries 650,000 to 800,000 clones, 90% to 95% recorded once. Naive CD8 cells lacked CD45RO, underwent positive selection for CCR7 and left out terminally differentiated effector memory CD45RA+ cells. Sequencing was carried out using naive CD8+ T cells sorted from blood. The receptors were sampled from a young man in good health.

This chain connects TRBV9 to TRBJ1-1; 7 bases fit TRBD1. CDR1 is SGDLS, CDR2 YYNGEE, per germline. Unmatched junction bases numbered 5, after V lost 3 bases and J lost 6 bases. The CDR3 is 13 amino acids. CDR3 amino acids: CASSGTGVPEAFF. The CDR3 nucleotides read TGTGCCAGCAGCGGTACAGGGGTCCCTGAAGCTTTCTTT.

The chain uses TRBV7-8 and TRBJ2-2; D is unresolved. V lost 1 base, J lost 2 bases, and 8 bases lay in between. The CDR3 has 15 residues. Germline V gene lookup returns CDR1 SGHVS and CDR2 FQNEAQ. In DNA form, the CDR3 reads TGTGCCAGCAGCTTAGGAGACTTAAACACCGGGGAGCTGTTTTTT. It translates to CASSLGDLNTGELFF.

In its sample, this clone was seen a few times. The rearrangement joins TRBV28 to TRBJ1-1, with D hard to call. Trimming left V 3 bases short and J 1 base short, with 12 bases between. The CDR3 is made up of 15 amino acids. The germline V gene has CDR1 MDHEN and CDR2 SYDVKM. CDR3 residues: CASSFGTRQNTEAFF. The CDR3 nucleotides are TGTGCCAGCAGTTTTGGCACCCGACAGAACACTGAAGCTTTCTTT.

This clone showed up just once. The V and J genes are TRBV7-9 and TRBJ2-1; 13 bases are a match to TRBD2. With V trimmed by 6 bases and J by 6 bases, 5 bases remained unmatched. The CDR3 consists of 15 residues. Germline loops: CDR1 SEHNR, CDR2 FQNEAQ (reference sequence). This CDR3 is CASRRTSGSPNEQFF. The DNA of the CDR3 is TGTGCCAGCAGAAGGACTAGCGGGAGTCCCAATGAGCAGTTCTTC.

The V gene is TRBV18, the J gene TRBJ1-2; 9 bases match TRBD1. J gave up 4 bases and V 1 base, and 7 bases lay outside the gene matches. The germline gives CDR1 KGHSH, CDR2 LQKENI. CDR3 length: 16 residues. Written as DNA, the CDR3 is TGTGCCAGCTCACCACTTGGGGGACAGGGCGGCTATGGCTACACCTTC. Translated, it gives CASSPLGGQGGYGYTF.

The chain carries TRBV5-1 and TRBJ2-4; D is possibly TRBD1 or TRBD2 (6 bases each). The CDR3 contains 18 residues. V shed 6 bases and J shed 8 bases, with 30 bases lying between them. CDR1 and CDR2 (germline): SGHRS, YFSETQ. CDR3 sequence: CASKSFGGSPSPLDIQYF. CDR3 bases: TGCGCCAGCAAATCATTCGGGGGCAGCCCCTCTCCTCTAGACATTCAGTACTTC. Full variable domain (remainder filled in from reference TRBV5-1 and TRBJ2-4): KAGVTQTPRYLIKTRGQQVTLSCSPISGHRSVSWYQQTPGQGLQFLFEYFSETQRNKGNFPGRFSGRQFSNSRSEMNVSTLELGDSALYLCASKSFGGSPSPLDIQYFGAGTRLSVL.

The chain has TRBV7-2 and TRBJ2-5, with a weak D call TRBD1 (6 bases). Germline V gene sequence: CDR1 SGHTA, CDR2 FQGNSA. Trimming pared 4 bases from V and 2 bases from J, leaving 14 bases between. CDR3 length: 15 residues. CDR3 nucleotide sequence: TGTGCCAGCAGCTCCCCGCAGGGGACACAAGAGACCCAGTACTTC. Translated: CASSSPQGTQETQYF.

This rearrangement joins TRBV7-2 to TRBJ2-7; D is uncertain. This CDR3 has 13 residues. The V gene's germline CDR1 is SGHTA and CDR2 FQGNSA. V lost 6 bases, J lost 0 bases, and 9 bases lay in between. The CDR3 DNA reads TGTGCCAGCAGACCGACACTCTCCTACGAGCAGTACTTC. Its protein product is CASRPTLSYEQYF.

This chain connects TRBV1 to TRBJ1-5; the D call TRBD1 from the table was never checked on the DNA. TRBV1 is given as a pseudogene. The CDR3 is 18 residues long. CDR3 bases: TGCACCAGCAGCCAAGGCCCGGGACAGGGCCCGCCCAATCAGCCCCAGCATTTT. Amino acid sequence: CTSSQGPGQGPPNQPQHF.

V gene TRBV4-1 combines with J gene TRBJ2-1; 10 nucleotides line up with TRBD1. J was trimmed by 6 bases and V by 3 bases; bases with no gene match: 11. This CDR3 contains 17 residues. Per the germline V gene, CDR1 is MGHRA and CDR2 is YSYEKL. The CDR3 loop is CASSHKRTGGEGNEQFF. The CDR3 DNA reads TGCGCCAGCAGCCATAAACGGACAGGGGGAGAGGGCAATGAGCAGTTCTTC.

The chain employs TRBV15 and TRBJ2-7, with D possibly called TRBD1 or TRBD2 (5 bases each). The CDR3 extends over 15 amino acids. The germline V and J ends were trimmed by 7 bases and 4 bases, with 20 bases remaining between them. The germline V gene has CDR1 LNHNV and CDR2 YYDKDF (reference sequence). In DNA form, the CDR3 reads TGTGCCACCACTCTTGACCGGGTAGAGGGGTACGAGCAGTACTTC. Protein product: CATTLDRVEGYEQYF.

This clone was recorded once. V and J are TRBV28 and TRBJ2-7; 12 bases agree with TRBD2. The CDR3 contains 17 residues. CDR1 and CDR2 (germline): MDHEN, SYDVKM. The junction had 15 bases not matched to a gene; V was cut back by 5 bases and J by 7 bases. The CDR3 coding sequence is TGTGCCAGCAGTCCCAGGTCAGGACTAGCGGGATCGGATGAGCAGTACTTC. Its protein is CASSPRSGLAGSDEQYF.

This rearrangement joins TRBV2 to TRBJ2-7; no clear D gene. Germline lookup yields CDR1 SNHLY and CDR2 FYNNEI. Trimming removed 4 bases at V and 3 bases at J, with 10 bases between. CDR3 length: 13 amino acids. CDR3 sequence reads: CASSGVRYYEQYF. The CDR3 DNA sequence: TGTGCCAGCAGTGGCGTCAGATACTACGAGCAGTACTTC. The variable domain in full, completed from reference TRBV2 and TRBJ2-7, reads EPEVTQTPSHQVTQMGQEVILRCVPISNHLYFYWYRQILGQKVEFLVSFYNNEISEKSEIFDDQFSVERPDGSNFTLKIRSTKLEDSAMYFCASSGVRYYEQYFGPGTRLTVT.

J is TRBJ2-3 and V is TRBV5-1; 13 bases line up with TRBD2. Germline CDR1 SGHRS, CDR2 YFSETQ. V shed 4 bases and J 2 bases; nucleotides not matched to a gene: 4. This CDR3 has 16 amino acids. In DNA form, the CDR3 reads TGCGCCAGCAGCACGGGACTAGCGGGACACACAGATACGCAGTATTTT. Amino acid sequence: CASSTGLAGHTDTQYF.

This chain uses TRBV30 with TRBJ2-1; D call uncertain. The germline V gene has CDR1 GTSNPN and CDR2 SVGIG (reference sequence). The CDR3 has 11 residues. Trimming took off 0 bases at V and 9 bases at J, with 6 bases between the two ends. This CDR3 reads CAWSVLSEQFF. The CDR3 region has the DNA TGTGCCTGGAGTGTATTGAGTGAGCAGTTCTTC.

This clone was seen only a few times. This chain uses TRBV7-9 with TRBJ2-7; 8 nucleotides match TRBD2. Germline V gene data show CDR1 as SEHNR and CDR2 as FQNEAQ (reference sequence). After removal of 2 bases from V and 2 bases from J, the junction contained 5 bases not matched to a gene. The CDR3 contains 15 residues. The CDR3 sequence is CASSLNPAGAYEQYF. In DNA form, the CDR3 reads TGTGCCAGCAGCTTAAACCCAGCGGGAGCCTACGAGCAGTACTTC.

The CDR3 sequence is CASSWNQESEAFF. The CDR3, as DNA: TGTGCCAGCAGCTGGAACCAGGAATCTGAAGCTTTCTTT. The chain is built from TRBV11-2 and TRBJ1-1; unclear D gene. The germline V gene has CDR1 SGHAT and CDR2 FQNNGV. The length of the CDR3 is 13 residues. Trimming removed 4 bases from V and 6 bases from J, with 12 bases in between.

The chain links TRBV9 to TRBJ1-4, with 7 positions matching TRBD1. Germline V CDR1 and CDR2: SGDLS, YYNGEE. There are 15 residues in the CDR3. V shed 4 bases and J 3 bases; nucleotides not matched to a gene: 6. This chain's CDR3 is CASSSGDRPNEKLFF. The CDR3 DNA is TGTGCCAGCAGCTCTGGGGACAGACCTAATGAAAAACTGTTTTTT.

The rearrangement links TRBV27 to TRBJ2-7; maybe TRBD1 (6 bases). From germline, CDR1 is MNHEY and CDR2 SMNVEV (reference sequence). This CDR3 region has 13 residues. Trimming pared 0 bases from V and 6 bases from J, leaving 9 bases between. The CDR3 loop reads CASSLSRGTEQYF. DNA of the CDR3: TGTGCCAGCAGTTTATCGAGGGGGACCGAGCAGTACTTC.

For this clone: Other DNA sequences in the same sample also yield this CDR3. This chain joins TRBV27 and TRBJ2-7; possibly TRBD1 or TRBD2 for D (5 bases each). CDR1 MNHEY and CDR2 SMNVEV come from the germline V gene (reference sequence). V was shortened by 3 bases and J by 6 bases, with 15 bases between the two germline ends. The CDR3 length is 14 residues. CDR3 bases: TGTGCCAGCAGTTTGGGGACGGGATGGGGCGAGCAGTACTTC. This codes for CASSLGTGWGEQYF.

Only one count was recorded for this clone. This chain uses TRBV30 with TRBJ2-1; possibly TRBD2 for D (5 bases). The CDR3 totals 16 residues. Germline V gives CDR1 GTSNPN, CDR2 SVGIG (reference sequence). V lost 0 bases to trimming and J lost 8 bases, with 20 bases between them. CDR3 loop: CAWSVQGGLKADEQFF. The CDR3 nucleotides read TGTGCCTGGAGTGTACAAGGAGGCCTCAAAGCCGATGAGCAGTTCTTC.

The chain recombines TRBV5-1 with TRBJ2-3; 9 bases agree with TRBD1. Germline V gives CDR1 SGHRS, CDR2 YFSETQ. The ends lost 0 bases at V and 4 bases at J; junction bases unmatched: 3. The CDR3 spans 15 residues. The chain's CDR3 is CASSLDRGRSDTQYF. The CDR3 DNA reads TGCGCCAGCAGCTTGGACAGGGGGCGGTCAGATACGCAGTATTTT.

The chain recombines TRBV30 with TRBJ2-2, with a weak D call TRBD2 (5 bases). The CDR3 runs 15 residues. Trimming removed 2 bases at V and 6 bases at J, with 16 bases between. Germline V gene sequence: CDR1 GTSNPN, CDR2 SVGIG (reference sequence). CDR3 in amino acids: CAWSPRPLRAGELFF. DNA of the CDR3: TGTGCCTGGAGTCCCCGGCCCCTGAGGGCCGGGGAGCTGTTTTTT.

A note on this clone: Other DNA sequences in this specimen translate into the identical CDR3. V usage is TRBV27 and J usage is TRBJ1-1; no definite D call. The germline V and J ends were trimmed by 6 bases and 1 base, with 12 bases remaining between them. CDR1 and CDR2 from the germline V gene are MNHEY and SMNVEV (reference sequence). CDR3 size: 14 residues. The DNA of the CDR3 is TGTGCCAGCAGCCTATTGACGGGGAACACTGAAGCTTTCTTT. Amino acids: CASSLLTGNTEAFF.

The chain employs TRBV4-3 and TRBJ2-7; no firm D call. Trimming removed 1 base at V and 6 bases at J, with 10 bases between. CDR3 size: 13 residues. Germline lookup yields CDR1 LGHNA and CDR2 YSLEER. The CDR3 DNA sequence: TGCGCCAGCAGCCAAGGGATCTTGTTCGAGCAGTACTTC. Its translation is CASSQGILFEQYF.

The gene calls are TRBV9 and TRBJ1-3, with 9 bases matching TRBD1. The V and J ends lost 3 bases and 0 bases, in that order; junction bases with no gene match: 7. This CDR3 contains 17 residues. Germline loops: CDR1 SGDLS, CDR2 YYNGEE. This chain's CDR3 is CASSDRQGVSSGNTIYF. The CDR3 bases are TGTGCCAGCAGCGACAGACAGGGGGTGAGCTCTGGAAACACCATATATTTT.

The J gene is TRBJ2-1, the V gene TRBV29-1; the D is unclear. The CDR3 runs 13 residues. CDR1 is SQVTM and CDR2 is ANQGSEA in the germline V gene. V shed 7 bases and J shed 9 bases, with 19 bases lying between them. The CDR3 loop reads CSAIPPGATEQFF. CDR3 coding DNA: TGCAGCGCCATACCACCAGGCGCTACTGAGCAGTTCTTC.

The chain joins TRBV9 to TRBJ2-1; 8 bases are a match to TRBD2. Germline CDR1 and CDR2: SGDLS and YYNGEE. The length of the CDR3 is 16 residues. Trimming cost V 3 bases and J 6 bases; bases outside gene matches: 11. The CDR3 sequence is CASSASGTSLLNEQFF. The DNA for the CDR3 is TGTGCCAGCAGCGCCTCCGGGACTAGTCTTCTCAATGAGCAGTTCTTC.

This clone was seen just once. The chain couples TRBV9 to TRBJ2-7; 7 nucleotides match TRBD2. The germline V gene has CDR1 SGDLS and CDR2 YYNGEE. V shed 4 bases and J 2 bases; nucleotides not matched to a gene: 9. The CDR3 length is 15 residues. The CDR3 is CASSFSSGKTYEQYF. CDR3 coding DNA: TGTGCCAGCAGCTTCTCAAGCGGGAAAACCTACGAGCAGTACTTC.